The entry below describes one TCR beta chain. The data were obtained in a study of blood T cell repertoires in COVID-19. Study context: T cells, B-cell-depleted T cells, or PBMCs provided the cDNA or gDNA that served as material.

As processed by the authors: Reference gene primer amplification gave estimated nucleated cell counts. Method: immunoSEQ multiplex PCR; TCRdb's copy keeps in-frame clones and lacks some. D and trimming were read from the DNA, whereas the V and J calls and clone size are those reported in that table. The sample carries about 100,000 clones, 92% recorded once. Germline V gene data show CDR1 as LGHDT and CDR2 as YNNKEL (reference sequence). The V gene lost 1 base and the J gene lost 2 bases, with 20 bases spanning the gap. The CDR3 covers 18 residues. Sequenced sample: peripheral blood. The clonotype originates from a man aged 65-85 years with acute or convalescent COVID-19. V gene TRBV3-1 (or the pseudogene TRBV3-2) combines with J gene TRBJ1-1; D call uncertain. CDR3 sequence: CASSQGHFLRGINTEAFF. The DNA for the CDR3 is TGTGCCAGCAGCCAAGGCCACTTTTTGCGAGGGATAAACACTGAAGCTTTCTTT.